Listed below are T cell receptor beta chains from one sample, sequenced in a study of cytomegalovirus exposure and HLA in healthy donors. Here immunoSEQ multiplex PCR was the method, and the copy in TCRdb shows in-frame clones only, minus some. The profile shows about 150,000 clones, 50% to 75% of them singletons. Material for sequencing was PBMCs. Every receptor here comes from a woman aged 40 to 50 in good health and CMV-seronegative. The CDR3 runs from the conserved cysteine through the conserved F or W. The D gene is left open where the match is weak. Size tells how often a clone was seen (once, few, many) or the class of an expanded clone, and some rows leave it out.

j_call v_call d_call clone_size cdr3_aa
TRBJ2-3 TRBV4-1 TRBD2 - CASSFQTSGGTDTQYF
TRBJ2-7 TRBV4-3 TRBD1 - CASSRSEDRGYEQYF
TRBJ1-5 TRBV18 TRBD1 - CASSLLGQNNQPQHF
TRBJ2-2 TRBV7-3 - - CASSEDRNTGELFF
TRBJ1-2 TRBV5-1 - - CASSLAWGGEDGYTF
TRBJ2-7 TRBV19 TRBD1 few CASSMGTGGAYEQYF
TRBJ2-3 TRBV5-4 TRBD2 - CASSSRGGQDTQYF
TRBJ1-1 TRBV5-1 - - CASSTGRGFATEAFF
TRBJ1-1 TRBV7-6 - - CASSSSAGGGAEAFF
TRBJ2-7 TRBV4-1 - - CASSQDRWDSNEQYF
TRBJ2-2 TRBV4-1 - - CASSQVRDTQTGELFF
TRBJ1-5 TRBV28 - - CASKAGVSPQHF
TRBJ1-4 TRBV18 - once CASSGSGAGEKLFF
TRBJ1-5 TRBV7-6 - few CASSFGGGPQHF
TRBJ2-6 TRBV30 - - CAWSSADMTVPGANVLTF
TRBJ1-3 TRBV19 TRBD1 - CASITPPEDRGSGNTIYF
TRBJ2-3 TRBV7-3 - - CASSSQGLFSTDTQYF
TRBJ2-1 TRBV27 TRBD2 - CASSFWGGGAGEQFF
TRBJ2-2 TRBV9 - - CASSVAAGFTGELFF
TRBJ2-7 TRBV7-9 TRBD2 - CASTPAGGSYEQYF
TRBJ2-2 TRBV9 - - CASSVLRTPGELFF
TRBJ1-2 TRBV25-1 - - CAITNWQENYGYTF
TRBJ2-2 TRBV7-9 - few CASSFLPGTQTGELFF
TRBJ2-2 TRBV29-1 - - CSVDSGVDTGELFF
TRBJ1-2 TRBV4-1 TRBD1 - CASSQSGTGFISDGYTF
TRBJ2-1 TRBV4-2 - - CASSQEQLTEGSEQFF
TRBJ1-1 TRBV7-9 - - CASSLVGGEAFF
TRBJ1-1 TRBV6-5 - - CASSYSTDSEAFF
TRBJ2-3 TRBV2 - - CARGGLSRTDTQYF
TRBJ2-5 TRBV4-1 - once CASSQDPGLRAGMRQTQYF
TRBJ1-4 TRBV15 TRBD1 - CATSRDFGRGDEKLFF
TRBJ1-4 TRBV5-4 - few CASSSRGGGNEKLFF
TRBJ1-1 TRBV25-1 - - CASMGRGNTEAFF
TRBJ1-6 TRBV7-6 - - CASSLRQILSSSYNSPLHF
TRBJ1-6 TRBV5-1 - few CASSLEVSPRRSPLHF
TRBJ2-1 TRBV5-1 TRBD1 - CASSRDSSYNEQFF
TRBJ2-5 TRBV9 - once CASSEAAYQESQYF
TRBJ1-2 TRBV7-9 TRBD1 once CASSFLTGGDGYTF
TRBJ2-1 TRBV5-1 TRBD2 - CASSLDPGGSNEQFF
TRBJ1-2 TRBV7-6 - - CASSGAYYGYTF
- TRBV5-1 - - CASSGAANEQYF
TRBJ1-1 TRBV6-4 TRBD1 - CASSLSGQGQNTEAFF
TRBJ1-5 TRBV19 - few CASSSGGRIQPQHF
TRBJ1-1 TRBV30 TRBD1 - CAWSLTGIEAFF
TRBJ1-2 TRBV2 TRBD1 - CASSAQGQGYTF
TRBJ1-2 TRBV4-1 TRBD1 - CASSQDSGVGGHYYGYTF
TRBJ2-2 TRBV7-2 - once CASSPGSMRELFF
TRBJ2-3 TRBV15 - - CATSAGARTDTQYF
TRBJ1-2 TRBV2 - - CASSEEELYGYTF
TRBJ1-2 TRBV30 - - CALDDYGYTF
TRBJ1-1 TRBV7-3 TRBD1 few CASSLNRGMNTEAFF
TRBJ1-1 TRBV7-9 - - CASSLEGRVAFF
TRBJ2-6 TRBV5-5 - - CASSFDRPGANVLTF